This is a list of T cell receptor beta chains from one sample in a study of cytomegalovirus exposure and HLA in healthy donors. The assay was immunoSEQ multiplex PCR, and TCRdb's table has in-frame clones only and misses some. This table holds 180,000 or so clones, about 81% found once. The sequencing input was PBMCs. The receptors were gathered from a man aged 35-49 years in good health and CMV-seronegative. Each CDR3 is given with its conserved first and last residue. A D gene is named only where the DNA matches it firmly. A row's size may be missing; if present it is once, few, many or a size class.

>TRBD1|15|.|TRBJ2-5|TRBV6-5
CASREQGTDQETQYF
TGTGCCAGCAGGGAACAGGGGACGGACCAAGAGACCCAGTACTTC
>.|15|.|TRBJ2-3|TRBV7-8
CASSSLGGGMGTQYF
TGTGCCAGCAGCTCTTTAGGGGGGGGCATGGGCACGCAGTATTTT
>.|11|.|TRBJ2-7|TRBV11-2
CASRQVYEQYF
TGTGCCAGCCGACAGGTCTACGAGCAGTACTTC
>.|14|.|TRBJ1-2|TRBV6-6
CASTPQTPPHGYTF
TGTGCCAGCACCCCACAAACACCTCCACATGGCTACACCTTC
>.|16|.|TRBJ2-5|TRBV7-2
CASSPQSGTIEETQYF
TGTGCCAGCAGCCCTCAAAGCGGGACAATCGAAGAGACCCAGTACTTC
>.|13|.|TRBJ1-1|TRBV18
CASSKDRNTEAFF
TGTGCCAGCTCAAAGGACAGGAACACTGAAGCTTTCTTT
>TRBD2|15|.|TRBJ2-7|TRBV2
CASIEAAGVLHEQYF
TGTGCCAGCATCGAAGCGGCGGGAGTATTGCACGAGCAGTACTTC
>TRBD1|14|.|TRBJ2-7|TRBV7-3
CASSRQGSKDEQYF
TGTGCCAGCAGCCGACAGGGGTCCAAGGACGAGCAGTACTTC
>TRBD2|15|.|TRBJ2-7|TRBV7-2
CASSWGLAGLYEQYF
TGTGCCAGTTCGTGGGGACTAGCGGGGCTCTACGAGCAGTACTTC
>.|13|once|TRBJ1-1|TRBV19
CASSVKRGTEAFF
TGTGCCAGTAGTGTGAAACGGGGGACTGAAGCTTTCTTT
>.|12|.|TRBJ2-3|TRBV28
CASSLHADTQYF
TGTGCCAGCAGTTTACATGCAGATACGCAGTATTTT
>TRBD1|15|few|TRBJ1-2|TRBV18
CASSPSQGASYGYTF
TGTGCCAGCTCACCCTCACAGGGGGCCTCCTATGGCTACACCTTC
>.|13|few|TRBJ1-4|TRBV9
CASSGGHDEKLFF
TGTGCCAGCAGCGGGGGACACGATGAAAAACTGTTTTTT
>.|14|.|TRBJ1-3|TRBV9
CASSPNGAGNTIYF
TGTGCCAGCAGCCCCAATGGGGCGGGAAACACCATATATTTT
>.|14|few|TRBJ1-2|TRBV19
CATRRGALNYGYTF
TGTGCCACCAGGCGGGGGGCACTCAACTATGGCTACACCTTC
>.|16|.|TRBJ1-2|TRBV28
CASSLGGRGGGPGYTF
TGTGCCAGCAGTTTAGGAGGCAGGGGCGGGGGGCCAGGCTACACCTTC
>TRBD2|19|.|TRBJ2-5|TRBV7-2
CASSLGGTSGRAGQETQYF
TGTGCCAGCAGCTTAGGAGGGACTAGCGGGAGGGCCGGCCAAGAGACCCAGTACTTC
>.|16|few|TRBJ2-1|TRBV21-1
CASSKADRVVINEQFF
TGTGCCAGCAGCAAAGCGGACAGGGTGGTTATCAATGAGCAGTTCTTC
>TRBD1|16|.|TRBJ1-6|TRBV28
CASSLPGTGIFTPLHF
TGTGCCAGCAGTTTACCCGGGACAGGGATCTTTACACCCCTCCACTTT
>.|12|.|TRBJ2-5|TRBV29-1
CSVQQGGKTQYF
TGCAGCGTACAACAGGGTGGGAAGACCCAGTACTTC
>.|14|.|TRBJ1-1|TRBV5-1
CASSLAGEGIEAFF
TGCGCCAGCAGCTTGGCGGGGGAAGGGATTGAAGCTTTCTTT
>.|14|.|TRBJ2-3|TRBV6-5
CASTVGGALDTQYF
TGTGCCAGCACCGTAGGGGGGGCTTTAGATACGCAGTATTTT
>TRBD1|12|.|TRBJ1-1|TRBV30
CAWGQGGTEAFF
TGTGCCTGGGGACAGGGCGGCACTGAAGCTTTCTTT
>TRBD1|15|.|TRBJ2-5|TRBV7-2
CASSPHRGPAETQYF
TGTGCCAGCAGCCCCCACAGGGGGCCAGCGGAGACCCAGTACTTC
>TRBD2|14|few|TRBJ2-1|TRBV6-5
CASTRSGGGDEQFF
TGTGCCAGCACTCGCAGCGGGGGGGGCGATGAGCAGTTCTTC
>.|11|.|TRBJ2-7|TRBV19
CASSDIYEQYF
TGTGCCAGTAGCGACATCTACGAGCAGTACTTC
>TRBD1|17|.|TRBJ1-2|TRBV9
CASSRPGQGARDYGYTF
TGTGCCAGCAGCCGGCCTGGACAGGGGGCGCGGGACTATGGCTACACCTTC
>.|15|.|TRBJ2-3|TRBV5-1
CASSPSRGYGDTQYF
TGCGCCAGCAGCCCCTCTCGAGGGTACGGAGATACGCAGTATTTT
>.|15|.|TRBJ2-5|TRBV30
CAWSPGDSGQETQYF
TGTGCCTGGAGCCCCGGGGATTCCGGCCAAGAGACCCAGTACTTC
>TRBD1|15|once|TRBJ2-7|TRBV6-6
CATKRGTGSSYEQYF
TGTGCCACCAAACGAGGGACAGGGAGCTCCTACGAGCAGTACTTC
>TRBD1|14|once|TRBJ2-4|TRBV5-4
CASSGGQGAYIQYF
TGTGCCAGCAGCGGGGGACAGGGGGCGTACATTCAGTACTTC
>.|12|.|TRBJ1-1|TRBV5-6
CASSLVLTEAFF
TGTGCCAGCAGCTTGGTCCTCACTGAAGCTTTCTTT
>.|15|.|TRBJ2-5|TRBV4-3
CASSQSFGSRETQYF
TGCGCCAGCAGCCAATCCTTCGGGAGTCGAGAGACCCAGTACTTC
>TRBD2|16|.|TRBJ2-1|TRBV7-2
CASSHRTSGGAMWQFF
TGTGCCAGCAGCCACAGGACTAGCGGGGGGGCTATGTGGCAGTTCTTC
>.|15|.|TRBJ1-5|TRBV9
CASSVSGSSNQPQHF
TGTGCCAGCAGCGTCAGCGGGTCGAGCAATCAGCCCCAGCATTTT
>.|14|.|TRBJ2-1|TRBV30
CACKRRDGFREQFF
TGTGCCTGTAAGAGGCGGGATGGATTCCGGGAGCAGTTCTTC
>TRBD2|18|.|TRBJ2-3|TRBV5-1
CASSLVVVAGGPKDTQYF
TGCGCCAGCAGCTTGGTTGTGGTAGCGGGAGGGCCTAAAGATACGCAGTATTTT
>TRBD1|15|once|TRBJ1-6|TRBV4-1
CASSHRDRDNSPLHF
TGCGCCAGCAGCCACCGGGACAGGGACAATTCACCCCTCCACTTT
>.|15|few|TRBJ2-2|TRBV7-2
CASSLTGETTGELFF
TGTGCCAGCAGCTTAACGGGGGAAACCACCGGGGAGCTGTTTTTT
>TRBD2|15|.|TRBJ2-5|TRBV6-5
CASSYAGLAGETQYF
TGTGCCAGCAGTTACGCGGGACTAGCCGGAGAGACCCAGTACTTC
>.|13|.|TRBJ1-1|TRBV27
CASSLTGDTEAFF
TGTGCCAGCAGTTTAACAGGCGACACTGAAGCTTTCTTT
>TRBD2|15|once|TRBJ2-7|TRBV7-2
CASSLSAGVAYEQYF
TGTGCCAGCAGCTTAAGCGCGGGAGTCGCCTACGAGCAGTACTTC
>.|14|.|TRBJ2-7|TRBV10-2
CASSPGHIPYEQYF
TGCGCCAGCAGTCCGGGACATATCCCCTACGAGCAGTACTTC
>TRBD1|14|once|TRBJ2-7|TRBV27
CASSLGTGGHEQYF
TGTGCCAGCAGTTTAGGGACAGGGGGCCACGAGCAGTACTTC
>.|15|.|TRBJ1-3|TRBV6-1
CASRDGRGSGNTIYF
TGTGCCAGCAGGGACGGGAGAGGCTCTGGAAACACCATATATTTT
>TRBD1|13|.|TRBJ1-1|TRBV27
CASSWDRDTEAFF
TGTGCCAGCAGTTGGGACAGGGACACTGAAGCTTTCTTT
>TRBD1|14|.|TRBJ2-7|TRBV2
CASSGIQGVGEQYF
TGTGCCAGCAGTGGAATCCAGGGGGTTGGCGAGCAGTACTTC
>TRBD1|15|.|TRBJ2-2|TRBV6-5
CASSRRGPRTGELFF
TGTGCCAGCAGTCGCAGGGGGCCCCGCACCGGGGAGCTGTTTTTT
>.|15|.|TRBJ2-6|TRBV9
CASSVSGKGANVLTF
TGTGCCAGCAGCGTATCAGGGAAAGGGGCCAACGTCCTGACTTTC
>.|15|once|TRBJ1-1|TRBV9
CASSVERGRNTEAFF
TGTGCCAGCAGCGTCGAAAGGGGGAGGAACACTGAAGCTTTCTTT
>TRBD1|16|.|TRBJ2-2|TRBV7-2
CASSPAGTGPGGELFF
TGTGCCAGCAGCCCGGCAGGGACAGGGCCCGGCGGGGAGCTGTTTTTT
>TRBD1|14|.|TRBJ1-1|TRBV28
CASDSRGRVNEAFF
TGTGCCAGCGATTCGAGGGGGCGCGTTAATGAAGCTTTCTTT
>.|15|.|TRBJ2-3|TRBV19
CASRVGFRSTDTQYF
TGTGCCAGTAGAGTGGGCTTTAGGAGCACAGATACGCAGTATTTT
>TRBD1|14|.|TRBJ2-2|TRBV6-5
CASSTGGETGELFF
TGTGCCAGCAGTACAGGGGGAGAAACCGGGGAGCTGTTTTTT
>TRBD2|14|.|TRBJ2-7|TRBV7-8
CASSYRGGNYEQYF
TGTGCCAGCAGCTATCGGGGGGGGAACTACGAGCAGTACTTC
>TRBD1|14|.|TRBJ1-5|TRBV28
CASSTGGAGQPQHF
TGTGCCAGCTCGACAGGGGGCGCAGGTCAGCCCCAGCATTTT
>TRBD1|15|.|TRBJ1-5|TRBV28
CATNPGTGANQPQHF
TGTGCCACCAACCCCGGGACAGGGGCGAATCAGCCCCAGCATTTT
>.|13|.|TRBJ1-5|TRBV7-9
CASSLTQDQPQHF
TGTGCCAGCAGCTTAACACAAGATCAGCCCCAGCATTTT
>.|16|.|TRBJ2-2|TRBV19
CATHGGAGANTGELFF
TGTGCCACCCACGGAGGGGCTGGGGCGAACACCGGGGAGCTGTTTTTT
>TRBD2|18|.|TRBJ2-7|TRBV2
CASTGLAGGIKSGYEQYF
TGTGCCAGCACTGGACTAGCGGGAGGGATAAAGTCGGGCTACGAGCAGTACTTC